The subject of this entry is one T cell receptor beta chain. This receptor's antigen is unknown. The record has no base qualities; no much larger clone is one base away. This sample is part of a study of shared clonotypes between healthy human individuals (dated by TCRdb to 2019 to 2021). Background for the entire study: The cohort comprised a couple of women and a few men aged 18 to 49 years. Blood TCR repertoires of about five healthy adults were deeply sequenced to estimate repertoire size and the extent of clonotype sharing between individuals. To increase sequencing depth and limit assay-specific biases, TCR repertoire library preparation and sequencing were carried out by different laboratories using diverse techniques. Leukapheresis yielded between about 0.85 and 10 billion PBMCs per donor. For each donor, CD4 naive and CD4 memory were each given three plates, CD8 naive was given two plates, and CD8 memory was given one plate. What the study reported, not specific to this receptor: Even with the large sequencing depth, rarefaction of the sorted-subset datasets indicated that sequencing was incomplete. The small number of donors limited the genetic and exposure-history diversity represented. Larger estimated clonotype richness was generally found for naive subsets than for memory subsets. Across a few donors, roughly 5.1% of naive CD4, roughly 3.8% of naive CD8, about 2.3% of memory CD4, and 0.3% to 0.45% of memory CD8 clonotypes were shared. Based on pairwise subsampling, the degree of clonotype sharing among donors was expected to be affected by sequencing depth. Sampling was restricted to blood, and TCR repertoires in tissues likely differ from the TCR repertoires found in blood. Compared with non-shared clonotypes, the clonotypes found in all four sorted-subset donors had higher generation probabilities.

TCR CDR3 regions were amplified from genomic DNA by multiplex PCR using the deep immunoSEQ assay. Genomic DNA extracted from each cell subset was distributed evenly over all wells of several immunoSEQ 96-well plates, and each plate served as one replicate. Each replicate PCR for sorted subsets received roughly 0.2 ug genomic DNA, equal to some 32,000 T cell genomes. Purified libraries were quantified with a Qubit 3.0 fluorometer, sized on a Bioanalyzer 2100, and re-quantified with the KAPA Library Quantification kit. A separate single-read 150-cycle Illumina NextSeq 550 flow cell was used to sequence each immunoSEQ 96-well plate. Concerning the study's data processing: Because the immunoSEQ output held only junctional sequences and lacked quality scores, the filtering could not match the filtering applied to full-length reads. Sequences were annotated with PyIR, a Python wrapper for IgBLAST v1.9, using IMGT germline references to assign V/J genes and CDR3. Reads were removed for weak V/J assignments (E-value above 1e-6), missing CDR3, stop codons, out-of-frame junctions, or ambiguous translated residues. V3J clonotypes were defined by identical inferred V gene, J gene, and CDR3 amino acid sequence. Percentage overlap between repertoires was computed as shared unique clonotypes divided by the size of the smaller repertoire. Three approaches were used to assess repertoire richness: RTK rarefaction, the Chao1 estimator, and Recon v2.1 estimates of unobserved clonotypes. Generation probabilities for all TCRbeta clonotypes obtained by the gDNA method from a handful of donors were computed using OLGA. The clones in this table, taken by TCRdb from immuneACCESS, are in-frame only. Not every clone is retained; where verified, under half of the shortfall comes from an unresolved V gene, and the cause of the rest is unknown. The V and J calls and clone size are taken from that table; D and trimming were inferred from the DNA. Across this sample there are over 2 million clones, with around 96% seen only once. Roughly 1.1% of the sample is taken by the ten largest.

CD8 naive samples consisted of CD45RO-negative cells that were positively selected for CCR7, yielding a CD45RA+CCR7+ population without TemRA cells. Healthy HIV-negative adults with no recently reported acute infections or vaccinations were included as donors. All donors were Caucasian adults living in Nashville, Tennessee, USA. Blood was obtained by leukapheresis, after which PBMCs were separated by Ficoll-Histopaque density gradient centrifugation and cryopreserved in liquid nitrogen vapor phase. Analytical flow cytometry was used to check the purity and quantity of each magnetically sorted T cell population. Genomic DNA was isolated from every sorted fraction and measured by UV absorbance on a Nanodrop 2000c. Germline trimming amounts to 0 bases on V and 6 bases on J, with 10 as the count of junction bases outside the gene matches. Via the germline V gene, CDR1 is SGHRS and CDR2 YFSETQ. From the cysteine through the phenylalanine, the CDR3 covers 16 amino acids. The retained sequence is limited to the CDR3, 48 bases, with the frame set at the first base.

The chain uses TRBV5-1 and TRBJ2-3, and 7 junction bases match TRBD2. The sequence was collected from a young man in good health. Specimen: naive CD8+ T cells sorted from blood. Per the publication, the cell subset or site label means: CD45RA+CCR7+. The DNA is as follows: TGCGCCAGCAGCTTGGTTGTAGCGGGCAGAGAGGATACGCAGTATTTT. This sequence encodes CASSLVVAGREDTQYF.